The 23 T cell receptor beta chains presented below share a single source sample, sequenced in a study of blood T cells in healthy people across ages. Next came a second PCR, run for about 6 to 11 cycles, which used a sample-barcoded 5' primer along with a J-beta primer mix. A single record per CDR3 protein comes from TCRdb applying MiXCR to the 5' RACE reads. Here the sample spans 850,000 or so distinct CDR3 sequences, around 26% being singletons. The specimen sequenced was blood. These receptors were obtained from a woman older than 75 in good health.

This clonotype was found a few times. The chain links TRBV6-2 or TRBV6-3 to TRBJ1-2; 9 bases agree with TRBD1. Germline V gene data show CDR1 as MNHEY and CDR2 as SVGEGT. V lost 5 bases, J lost 8 bases, and 12 bases stayed unmatched. The CDR3 contains 15 residues. The CDR3 loop reads CASSLGTGIHRGYTF. Here the CDR3 DNA reads TGTGCCAGCAGTCTGGGGACAGGGATACATCGCGGCTACACCTTC.

This sequence joins TRBV7-2 and TRBJ1-3; D not certain. There are 16 residues in the CDR3. V lost 1 base to trimming and J lost 5 bases, with 15 bases between them. CDR1 SGHTA and CDR2 FQGNSA come from the germline V gene. CDR3 amino acids: CASSLEAGYNRNTIYF. CDR3 sequence (DNA): TGTGCCAGCAGCTTAGAGGCGGGGTACAATCGAAACACCATATATTTT.

This clonotype was seen only a few times. The genes are TRBV20-1 and TRBJ2-2; tentative D call: TRBD1 (6 bases). The V end lost 2 bases, the J end lost 2 bases, and 9 bases lay between the germline ends. Germline V lookup: CDR1 DFQATT, CDR2 SNEGSKA (reference sequence). This CDR3 has 14 amino acids. The CDR3 bases are TGCAGTGCTAGACCGGGACACAACACCGGGGAGCTGTTTTTT. This sequence encodes CSARPGHNTGELFF.

The table lists this clonotype with many counts. V gene TRBV11-2 combines with J gene TRBJ1-1; D gene ambiguous. V was trimmed by 5 bases and J by 6 bases, leaving 7 bases between them. The germline V gene has CDR1 SGHAT and CDR2 FQNNGV. This CDR3 has 11 amino acids. CDR3 DNA: TGTGCCAGCAGCGGTTACGCTGAAGCTTTCTTT. This gives the protein CASSGYAEAFF.

This clonotype was seen ten or more times. The V and J genes are TRBV6-6 and TRBJ2-7, with TRBD1 identical over 8 bases. The CDR3 extends over 13 amino acids. J was trimmed by 6 bases and V by 0 bases; bases with no gene match: 1. The germline V gene has CDR1 MNHNY and CDR2 SVGAGI (reference sequence). CDR3 in amino acids: CASSYSDRGEQYF. For the CDR3, the DNA is TGTGCCAGCAGTTACTCAGACAGGGGCGAGCAGTACTTC.

The DNA of the CDR3 is TGTGCCAGCACTCTCAGCGGGGGAGCAGATACGGAATATTTT. Translation: CASTLSGGADTEYF. The V call is TRBV12-3 or TRBV12-4, the J call TRBJ2-3, with 8 nucleotides matching TRBD2. The CDR3 runs 14 residues. The V gene end was trimmed by 7 bases and the J gene end by 15 bases; junction bases not matched to a gene: 18.

The CDR3 DNA is TGTGCCAGCAGCTTAGGGGATGATACTGAAGCTTTCTTT. This sequence encodes CASSLGDDTEAFF. The rearrangement joins TRBV7-2 to TRBJ1-1, with unresolved D. V was pared by 1 base and J by 5 bases, with 8 bases between. The germline V gene has CDR1 SGHTA and CDR2 FQGNSA. CDR3 length: 13 residues.

Remarks on this clonotype: At one boundary the junction diverges from the germline segment, which might be a read error. The rearrangement joins TRBV7-7 to TRBJ2-7; the D is unclear. The better agreement between TRBJ2-5 and the DNA end casts doubt on the J call. The CDR3 consists of 13 residues. Germline V CDR1 and CDR2: SSHAT, FNYEAQ (reference sequence). CDR3 region: CASSWTVKETQYF. CDR3 nucleotides: TGTGCTAGCAGCTGGACGGTGAAAGAGACCCAGTACTTC.

This clonotype has only a few counts. The V and J genes are TRBV11-3 and TRBJ2-1; no firm D call. Germline V lookup: CDR1 SGHNT, CDR2 YENEEA. This CDR3 has 14 residues. Trimming pared 3 bases from V and 3 bases from J, leaving 9 bases between. The DNA of the CDR3 is TGTGCCAGCAGCTTTACCTTAAACTACAATGAGCAGTTCTTC. Encoded protein: CASSFTLNYNEQFF. The full variable domain, completed using reference TRBV11-3 and TRBJ2-1, is EAGVVQSPRYKIIEKKQPVAFWCNPISGHNTLYWYLQNLGQGPELLIRYENEEAVDDSQLPKDRFSAERLKGVDSTLKIQPAELGDSAVYLCASSFTLNYNEQFFGPGTRLTVL.

About this clonotype itself: This may be a read error, as it is one base from a much larger clone. J is TRBJ1-2 and V is TRBV28; D is perhaps TRBD1 (6 bases). The CDR3 length is 13 residues. Germline V gives CDR1 MDHEN, CDR2 SYDVKM. The CDR3 sequence: CASSLTGYYSYTF. CDR3 DNA sequence: TGTGCCAGCAGTTTGACAGGCTACTATAGCTACACCTTC.

This clonotype appeared many times. The gene calls are TRBV6-1 and TRBJ2-7; D may correspond to TRBD1 or TRBD2 (5 bases each). Trimming shortened V by 6 bases and J by 3 bases, and 21 bases separated the two germline ends. Germline lookup yields CDR1 MNHNS and CDR2 SASEGT. The CDR3 has 16 amino acids. CDR3: CASRRGSTGRNYEQYF. The CDR3, as DNA: TGTGCCAGCAGGAGGGGTAGTACAGGACGAAACTACGAGCAGTACTTC.

This clonotype was seen only a few times. This chain links TRBV27 with TRBJ1-1; 7 bases are a match to TRBD1. The germline V gene has CDR1 MNHEY and CDR2 SMNVEV (reference sequence). The length of the CDR3 is 11 residues. Germline trimming cut 7 bases from V and 8 bases from J; bases unmatched to any gene: 4. The CDR3, as DNA: TGTGCCAGCAAGGGGACAGTGGAAGCTTTCTTT. Its protein is CASKGTVEAFF.

This clonotype occurred a few times. V and J are TRBV18 and TRBJ1-1; 7 bases align to TRBD1. V lost 6 bases and J lost 7; bases outside the gene matches: 5. The CDR3 has 12 amino acids. Germline V CDR1 and CDR2: KGHSH, LQKENI. The CDR3 bases are TGTGCCAGCTCTCCGGGACAGCGTGAAGCTTTCTTT. Its protein is CASSPGQREAFF. Combining the CDR3 with reference TRBV18 and TRBJ1-1 gives the whole variable domain NAGVMQNPRHLVRRRGQEARLRCSPMKGHSHVYWYRQLPEEGLKFMVYLQKENIIDESGMPKERFSAEFPKEGPSILRIQQVVRGDSAAYFCASSPGQREAFFGQGTRLTVV.

This clonotype has ten or more counts. V gene TRBV6-2 or TRBV6-3 combines with J gene TRBJ2-7; perhaps TRBD2 as D (6 bases). Germline CDR1 MNHEY, CDR2 SVGEGT. The germline V and J ends were trimmed by 4 bases and 1 base, with 14 bases remaining between them. The CDR3 has 15 residues. As DNA, the CDR3 is TGTGCCAGCAGTTCTGACACGGCGGGATCCTACGAGCAGTACTTC. This sequence encodes CASSSDTAGSYEQYF.

This clonotype was detected a few times. The chain couples TRBV7-9 to TRBJ1-1; tentative D call: TRBD1 (6 bases). The CDR3 sequence is 11 residues long. Germline CDR1 SEHNR, CDR2 FQNEAQ (reference sequence). V dropped 5 bases and J dropped 11 bases, with 12 bases sitting between them. CDR3 DNA: TGTGCCAGCAGCACACAGGGACGCGCTTTCTTT. Amino acids: CASSTQGRAFF.

There are many counts of this clonotype. The rearrangement uses TRBV12-3 or TRBV12-4 and TRBJ2-1, with 9 bases fitting TRBD2. V lost 6 bases and J lost 7; bases outside the gene matches: 13. This CDR3 has 16 residues. DNA for the CDR3: TGTGCCAGCAGCCCTAGGGGGCGGGGGGGTTGGAATGAGCAGTTCTTC. It codes for CASSPRGRGGWNEQFF.

The J gene is TRBJ2-7, the V gene TRBV20-1; 11 bases line up with TRBD1. V gave up 3 bases and J gave up 6 bases; unmatched junction bases: 4. The germline gives CDR1 DFQATT, CDR2 SNEGSKA (reference sequence). This CDR3 has 13 residues. CDR3 protein: CSARAGQGGEQYF. In DNA, the CDR3 is TGCAGTGCTAGGGCGGGACAGGGGGGCGAGCAGTACTTC.

This clonotype was seen repeatedly, ten times or more. V gene TRBV29-1 combines with J gene TRBJ1-1, with 7 bases that match TRBD1. CDR1 and CDR2 from the germline V gene are SQVTM and ANQGSEA. The J segment lost 1 base and the V segment lost 5 bases, leaving 4 bases of the junction unmatched. The CDR3 sequence is 13 residues long. For the CDR3, the DNA is TGCAGCGTTACAGGGGCGGGGAACACTGAAGCTTTCTTT. Amino acids: CSVTGAGNTEAFF.

This chain links TRBV7-9 with TRBJ1-5, with D possibly matching TRBD1 (5 bases). The CDR3 loop spans 14 amino acids. The germline V gene encodes CDR1 SEHNR and CDR2 FQNEAQ (reference sequence). V was clipped by 2 bases and J by 9 bases, with 14 bases between them. CDR3 coding DNA: TGTGCCAGCAGCTTACCAGGGCCCAGCGCGCCCCAGCATTTT. Amino acid sequence: CASSLPGPSAPQHF.

This clonotype was detected many times. V is TRBV30 and J is TRBJ2-4, with a tentative D call TRBD1 (6 bases). V was clipped by 3 bases and J by 6 bases, with 9 bases between them. The germline CDR1 and CDR2 sequences are GTSNPN and SVGIG (reference sequence). This CDR3 has 12 amino acids. The CDR3 sequence: CAWRGGANIQYF. CDR3 DNA: TGTGCCTGGAGAGGGGGAGCAAACATTCAGTACTTC.

In regard to this clonotype: This may arise from a read error, as a much more abundant clone is one base away. The J gene is TRBJ1-2, the V gene TRBV3-1; tentative D call: TRBD1 (5 bases). V was trimmed by 1 base and J by 3 bases, leaving 9 bases between them. Per the germline V gene, CDR1 is LGHDT and CDR2 is YNNKEL (reference sequence). CDR3 length: 14 amino acids. CDR3 nucleotide sequence: TGTGCCAGCAGCCAAGGCAGGGAGTACTATGGCTACACCTTC. Protein: CASSQGREYYGYTF.

In its sample, this clonotype was seen a few times. The chain has TRBV6-1 and TRBJ1-2, with TRBD1 identical over 9 bases. Looked up from germline, CDR1 is MNHNS and CDR2 is SASEGT. The V and J ends lost 5 bases and 4 bases, in that order; junction bases with no gene match: 8. The CDR3 spans 15 residues. CDR3 residues: CASSPRTGAIYGYTF. The CDR3 DNA is TGTGCCAGCAGTCCTCGGACAGGGGCGATCTATGGCTACACCTTC.

Details on this clonotype: A much larger clonotype is one base distant, so this may be a read error. The V and J genes are TRBV20-1 and TRBJ2-5; 8 nucleotides agree with TRBD1. The CDR3 contains 13 residues. Germline V gives CDR1 DFQATT, CDR2 SNEGSKA (reference sequence). J lost 11 bases, V lost 6 bases, and 14 bases had no gene match. The CDR3 DNA reads as TGCAGTGCCTTGGACAGGGCCCACAATGAGCAGTACTTC. Translated, it gives CSALDRAHNEQYF.